Listed below are T cell receptor beta chains from one sample, sequenced in a study of cytomegalovirus exposure and HLA in healthy donors. Produced via immunoSEQ multiplex PCR; TCRdb's table is partial and in-frame only. The data contain 100,000 to 150,000 clones, roughly 82% of them seen just once; the ten biggest clones take up 2.7%. The sample taken for sequencing was PBMCs. The receptors come from a man in his fifties or sixties in good health and CMV-seronegative. Each CDR3 is given with its conserved first and last residue. A D gene is named only where the DNA matches it firmly. Expanded clones are given a class, and other clones once, few, many or no size at all.

v_gene: TRBV9
j_gene: TRBJ1-1
d_gene: .
abundance: .
CDR3aa: CASSVRRNTEAFF
CDR3nt: TGTGCCAGCAGCGTGAGGCGGAACACTGAAGCTTTCTTC

v_gene: TRBV7-6
j_gene: TRBJ2-3
d_gene: TRBD1
abundance: .
CDR3aa: CASSVSGGETDTQYF
CDR3nt: TGTGCCAGCAGCGTCTCAGGGGGCGAAACAGATACGCAGTATTTT

v_gene: TRBV27
j_gene: TRBJ2-5
d_gene: .
abundance: .
CDR3aa: CASSGTFQETQYF
CDR3nt: TGTGCCAGCAGTGGGACTTTCCAAGAGACCCAGTACTTC

v_gene: TRBV29-1
j_gene: TRBJ1-6
d_gene: TRBD1
abundance: .
CDR3aa: CSTPVHPGTGFLHF
CDR3nt: TGCAGCACCCCGGTCCACCCCGGGACAGGATTCCTCCACTTT

v_gene: TRBV6-5
j_gene: TRBJ2-5
d_gene: TRBD1
abundance: .
CDR3aa: CASSSTGNKEAQYF
CDR3nt: TGTGCCAGCAGTTCGACAGGGAATAAGGAGGCCCAGTACTTC

v_gene: TRBV19
j_gene: TRBJ1-4
d_gene: .
abundance: .
CDR3aa: CASSMWGGNVEKLFF
CDR3nt: TGTGCCAGTAGTATGTGGGGCGGAAACGTCGAAAAACTGTTTTTT

v_gene: TRBV2
j_gene: TRBJ1-1
d_gene: TRBD1
abundance: .
CDR3aa: CASSRTGVNTEAFF
CDR3nt: TGTGCCAGCAGCAGGACAGGCGTGAACACTGAAGCTTTCTTT

v_gene: TRBV6-5
j_gene: TRBJ2-7
d_gene: TRBD1
abundance: .
CDR3aa: CASSRGRHYEQYF
CDR3nt: TGTGCCAGCTCCAGGGGGCGTCACTACGAGCAGTACTTC

v_gene: TRBV7-8
j_gene: TRBJ1-6
d_gene: TRBD1
abundance: .
CDR3aa: CASSLPLRTGRGSPLHF
CDR3nt: TGTGCCAGCAGCTTACCCCTCAGGACAGGGAGGGGTTCACCCCTCCACTTT

v_gene: TRBV7-8
j_gene: TRBJ1-3
d_gene: TRBD1
abundance: .
CDR3aa: CASSFSSGTAGNTIYF
CDR3nt: TGTGCCAGCAGCTTTTCCTCCGGGACAGCTGGAAACACCATATATTTT

v_gene: TRBV6-1
j_gene: TRBJ2-2
d_gene: .
abundance: few
CDR3aa: CASSVSQGIGELFF
CDR3nt: TGTGCCAGCAGTGTCAGTCAGGGGATCGGGGAGCTGTTTTTT

v_gene: TRBV6-1
j_gene: TRBJ1-6
d_gene: TRBD1
abundance: once
CDR3aa: CASRVGQGYSPLHF
CDR3nt: TGTGCCAGCAGGGTGGGACAGGGCTATTCACCCCTCCACTTT

v_gene: TRBV18
j_gene: TRBJ1-2
d_gene: TRBD1
abundance: .
CDR3aa: CASSPGQVGYGYTF
CDR3nt: TGTGCCAGCTCACCTGGACAGGTTGGATATGGCTACACCTTC

v_gene: TRBV10-3
j_gene: TRBJ2-3
d_gene: TRBD2
abundance: few
CDR3aa: CAISQRGQATDTQYF
CDR3nt: TGTGCCATCAGCCAGCGGGGCCAGGCTACAGATACGCAGTATTTT

v_gene: TRBV6-5
j_gene: TRBJ2-7
d_gene: TRBD1
abundance: .
CDR3aa: CASSYRDRGYEQYF
CDR3nt: TGTGCCAGCAGTTACCGGGACAGAGGTTACGAGCAGTACTTC

v_gene: TRBV5-1
j_gene: TRBJ2-2
d_gene: TRBD2
abundance: .
CDR3aa: CASRLAGVTGELFF
CDR3nt: TGCGCCAGCAGACTAGCGGGGGTCACCGGGGAGCTGTTTTTT